Shown below are 21 T cell receptor beta chains from a single sample sequenced in a study of cytotoxic CD8 clonotypes in ibrutinib-treated CLL. Data came from immunoSEQ multiplex PCR; TCRdb stores just in-frame clones and leaves some out. In the table there are 130,000 or so clones, roughly 83% of which are singletons. Specimen: PBMCs, collected after 12 months of ibrutinib treatment. The source is a human donor with chronic lymphocytic leukemia.

The chain employs TRBV29-1 and TRBJ1-1; unclear D gene. The CDR3 is made up of 10 amino acids. Trimming removed 6 bases from V and 11 bases from J, with 13 bases in between. The germline CDR1 and CDR2 sequences are SQVTM and ANQGSEA. The CDR3 is CSVPNPGAFF. As DNA, the CDR3 is TGCAGCGTCCCCAACCCGGGGGCTTTCTTT.

The V gene is TRBV29-1, the J gene TRBJ1-1, with TRBD1 as a possible D gene (5 bases). Germline V gene data show CDR1 as SQVTM and CDR2 as ANQGSEA. V was pared by 3 bases and J by 0 bases, with 11 bases between. This CDR3 comprises 14 residues. The CDR3 nucleotides read TGCAGCGTTGAGTGGAGGGGCATGAACACTGAAGCTTTCTTT. It encodes CSVEWRGMNTEAFF.

The chain couples TRBV14 to TRBJ2-6, with D possibly matching TRBD2 (5 bases). The CDR3 loop spans 14 amino acids. Trimming stripped 2 bases from V and 8 bases from J, with 10 bases between. In germline, CDR1 is SGHDN, CDR2 FVKESK. CDR3 in DNA: TGTGCCAGCAGCCAACATACGGGAACCAACGTCCTGACTTTC. It is translated as CASSQHTGTNVLTF. The full variable domain, rest sourced from reference TRBV14 and TRBJ2-6, is EAGVTQFPSHSVIEKGQTVTLRCDPISGHDNLYWYRRVMGKEIKFLLHFVKESKQDESGMPNNRFLAERTGGTYSTLKVQPAELEDSGVYFCASSQHTGTNVLTFGAGSRLTVL.

The chain combines TRBV5-8 with TRBJ2-4, with D maybe TRBD2 (5 bases). The V end was cut by 3 bases, the J end by 7 bases, with 14 bases between. CDR1 is SGHTS, CDR2 YDEGEE, per germline. The CDR3 is 14 amino acids. The CDR3 nucleotides read TGTGCCAGCAGCTCGCCGGGGATTGTGAACATTCAGTACTTC. Translated: CASSSPGIVNIQYF.

The gene calls are TRBV13 and TRBJ2-1; TRBD2 aligns across 13 bases. The V gene's germline CDR1 is PRHDT and CDR2 FYEKMQ (reference sequence). The trim removed 2 bases at V and 4 bases at J, leaving 11 bases unmatched. This CDR3 is built from 19 residues. The CDR3 DNA sequence: TGTGCCAGCAGCTTAAGTAGACTAGCGGGAGGTGGAACTTACAATGAGCAGTTCTTC. Translating it yields CASSLSRLAGGGTYNEQFF.

The J gene is TRBJ2-7, the V gene TRBV14, with D possibly being TRBD2 (6 bases). CDR3 length equals 13 residues. Germline CDR1 reads SGHDN; CDR2 reads FVKESK. Deletions cut 5 bases from V and 7 bases from J, with 15 bases between. CDR3: CASSKGTGREQYF. CDR3 coding DNA: TGTGCCAGCAGCAAAGGGACTGGGAGGGAGCAGTACTTC.

This clone was picked up many times. The chain is built from TRBV2 and TRBJ2-1; tentatively, D is TRBD1 (6 bases). The germline V gene encodes CDR1 SNHLY and CDR2 FYNNEI. The CDR3 totals 11 residues. V lost 4 bases to trimming and J lost 11 bases, with 9 bases between them. This CDR3 is CASSVDRKQFF. CDR3 in DNA: TGTGCCAGCAGTGTAGACAGGAAGCAGTTCTTC.

The rearrangement joins TRBV5-1 to TRBJ1-2; 7 bases line up with TRBD1. The CDR3 contains 14 residues. Germline trimming cut 2 bases from V and 2 bases from J; bases unmatched to any gene: 3. Germline V gene lookup returns CDR1 SGHRS and CDR2 YFSETQ. CDR3 region: CASSLGGENYGYTF. In DNA, the CDR3 is TGCGCCAGCAGCTTAGGGGGCGAGAACTATGGCTACACCTTC. The full variable domain, its missing parts supplied by reference TRBV5-1 and TRBJ1-2, is KAGVTQTPRYLIKTRGQQVTLSCSPISGHRSVSWYQQTPGQGLQFLFEYFSETQRNKGNFPGRFSGRQFSNSRSEMNVSTLELGDSALYLCASSLGGENYGYTFGSGTRLTVV.

This chain joins TRBV7-9 and TRBJ2-3, with D maybe TRBD2 (6 bases). V lost 5 bases to trimming and J lost 9 bases, with 15 bases between them. The CDR3 is 13 residues long. Germline-derived CDR1 and CDR2 are SEHNR and FQNEAQ (reference sequence). The CDR3 spells CASSPAASETQYF. CDR3 nucleotides: TGTGCCAGCAGCCCAGCGGCTAGCGAAACGCAGTATTTT.

The rearrangement joins TRBV7-8 to TRBJ2-3; D may be TRBD1 (5 bases). The CDR3 loop spans 14 amino acids. From germline, CDR1 is SGHVS and CDR2 FQNEAQ. Trimming removed 1 base from V and 7 bases from J, with 12 bases in between. The CDR3 bases are TGTGCCAGCAGCTTAGTCGCAGGGCCTTATACGCAGTATTTT. As protein: CASSLVAGPYTQYF. Variable domain in full (rest from reference TRBV7-8 and TRBJ2-3): GAGVSQSPRYKVAKRGQDVALRCDPISGHVSLFWYQQALGQGPEFLTYFQNEAQLDKSGLPSDRFFAERPEGSVSTLKIQRTQQEDSAVYLCASSLVAGPYTQYFGPGTRLTVL.

The chain recombines TRBV5-5 with TRBJ1-4; D is uncertain. The V and J ends lost 0 bases and 3 bases respectively, with 9 bases between them. Germline-derived CDR1 and CDR2 are SGHKS and YYEKEE (reference sequence). This CDR3 contains 15 residues. This chain's CDR3 is CASSLAGRPNEKLFF. CDR3 DNA sequence: TGTGCCAGCAGCTTGGCGGGCAGGCCTAATGAAAAACTGTTTTTT.

The J gene is TRBJ2-2, the V gene TRBV6-4, with a possible D match to TRBD2 (6 bases). From germline, CDR1 is MRHNA and CDR2 SNTAGT. The CDR3 runs to 14 residues. Trimming took off 7 bases at V and 0 bases at J, with 9 bases between the two ends. The CDR3 DNA is TGTGCCAGCACCGGGAGCGCGAACACCGGGGAGCTGTTTTTT. As protein: CASTGSANTGELFF.

This clone was counted between two and nine times. The chain joins TRBV6-5 to TRBJ1-5; no clear D gene. This CDR3 has 14 amino acids. V shed 6 bases and J shed 6 bases, with 15 bases lying between them. Germline V lookup: CDR1 MNHEY, CDR2 SVGAGI. The CDR3: CASSQGRVGQPQHF. The DNA of the CDR3 is TGTGCCAGCAGCCAAGGTCGGGTGGGTCAGCCCCAGCATTTT.

The V call is TRBV7-2, the J call TRBJ1-4, with a weak D call TRBD1 (5 bases). CDR3 length: 15 residues. V was trimmed by 0 bases and J by 2 bases, leaving 7 bases between them. Germline values: CDR1 SGHTA, CDR2 FQGNSA. CDR3: CASSLAGTTNEKLFF. CDR3 bases: TGTGCCAGCAGCTTAGCAGGGACCACTAATGAAAAACTGTTTTTT.

The chain carries TRBV5-3 and TRBJ2-5; tentatively, D is TRBD1 or TRBD2 (5 bases each). TRBV5-3 qualifies as an ORF whose function is uncertain. The CDR3 consists of 16 residues. Trimming left V 4 bases short and J 4 bases short, with 20 bases between. The CDR3 spells CARSPGVRWGLETQYF. DNA for the CDR3: TGTGCCAGAAGCCCCGGAGTGCGCTGGGGGTTAGAGACCCAGTACTTC.

In its sample, this clone was seen a few times. This chain uses TRBV29-1 with TRBJ1-2; unclear D gene. Germline loops: CDR1 SQVTM, CDR2 ANQGSEA. Trimming cost V 6 bases and J 4 bases, with 15 bases left between them. This CDR3 contains 13 residues. The DNA for the CDR3 is TGCAGCGTCCGGGCTCAAGGCGGCTATGGCTACACCTTC. Its protein product is CSVRAQGGYGYTF.

The chain carries TRBV19 and TRBJ1-5; D not resolved. The CDR3 has 15 residues. With 6 bases removed from V and 0 bases from J, the gap between germline ends came to 12 bases. CDR1 and CDR2 (germline): LNHDA, SQIVND (reference sequence). As DNA, the CDR3 is TGTGCCAGTAGAGTAGAGTACAATAGCAATCAGCCCCAGCATTTT. Amino acids: CASRVEYNSNQPQHF.

The chain combines TRBV14 with TRBJ2-7; 9 bases match TRBD1. J was trimmed by 6 bases and V by 2 bases; bases with no gene match: 2. The CDR3 loop spans 13 amino acids. Germline values: CDR1 SGHDN, CDR2 FVKESK. The CDR3 sequence: CASSQQTGGEQYF. The CDR3 bases are TGTGCCAGCAGCCAACAGACAGGGGGCGAGCAGTACTTC.

The rearrangement uses TRBV30 and TRBJ2-7; D unresolved. The CDR3 spans 11 residues. Germline V lookup: CDR1 GTSNPN, CDR2 SVGIG (reference sequence). Deletions cut 1 base from V and 4 bases from J, with 5 bases between. The CDR3 DNA reads as TGTGCCTGGAGTGAGATTTACGAGCAGTACTTC. Translation gives CAWSEIYEQYF.

The V and J genes are TRBV5-5 and TRBJ1-5; D is perhaps TRBD1 (5 bases). The V end was cut by 3 bases, the J end by 4 bases, with 14 bases between. Germline lookup yields CDR1 SGHKS and CDR2 YYEKEE (reference sequence). The CDR3 is 15 amino acids. The CDR3, as DNA: TGTGCCAGCAGCTCTCGGTGGGACTCGAATCAGCCCCAGCATTTT. Its translation is CASSSRWDSNQPQHF.

This clone turned up a few times. Distinct nucleotide sequences in the sample also encode this CDR3. The V gene is TRBV7-9, the J gene TRBJ2-7, with D tentatively TRBD1 (6 bases). The V gene's germline CDR1 is SEHNR and CDR2 FQNEAQ (reference sequence). V lost 5 bases and J 4 bases, leaving 9 bases between the germline ends. The CDR3 runs to 12 residues. The chain's CDR3 is CASSQTGYEQYF. For the CDR3, the DNA is TGTGCCAGCAGCCAGACAGGTTACGAGCAGTACTTC.